The entry that follows covers one TCR beta chain sequence. The antigen remains unidentified. The CDR3 is 21 amino acids. The V and J ends lost 3 bases and 0 bases, in that order; junction bases with no gene match: 16. Germline V CDR1 and CDR2: SGHRS, YFSETQ. These data come from a study of PD-1 blockade in classical Hodgkin lymphoma. Whole-study results and caveats: Newly diagnosed patients reportedly trailed healthy donors in baseline TCR diversity. What drove the repertoire differences, possibly disease activity or prior therapy, has not been defined.

Data came from immunoSEQ multiplex PCR; TCRdb stores just in-frame clones and leaves some out. The table lists 25,000 to 35,000 clones, 94% of them singletons. Noted time point: newly diagnosed, previously untreated cHL patient sample. Source material: peripheral blood mononuclear cells (PBMCs). The chain uses TRBV5-1 and TRBJ2-1, with 12 bases lining up with TRBD1. The TCR comes from a human donor with classical Hodgkin lymphoma. CDR3 residues: CASSSVPGQGAKWSSYNEQFF. For the CDR3, the DNA is TGCGCCAGCAGCTCCGTCCCGGGACAGGGGGCGAAATGGAGCTCCTACAATGAGCAGTTCTTC.